The 7 T cell receptor beta chains below were found in one sample sequenced in a study of blood T cells in healthy people across ages. For the second PCR, which ran for roughly 6 to 11 cycles, a sample-barcoded 5' primer and a J-beta primer mix were used. TCRdb re-derived calls from the 5' RACE reads in MiXCR, one entry per CDR3 protein. The sample includes about 2 million distinct CDR3 sequences, less than 50% of them seen just once. Sequencing was done on a sample of blood. The receptors here all came from a middle-aged woman in good health.

The V call is TRBV7-9, the J call TRBJ1-1; 8 bases are a match to TRBD1. The ends lost 5 bases at V and 10 bases at J; junction bases unmatched: 12. CDR3 length: 14 residues. CDR1 and CDR2 (germline): SEHNR, FQNEAQ (reference sequence). CDR3 in amino acids: CASSRRQGPFRAFF. The CDR3 coding sequence is TGTGCCAGCAGCAGACGACAGGGGCCCTTTCGAGCTTTCTTT.

CDR3 sequence (DNA): TGTGCCAGCAAAGGGCGGGGGACTAGCACAGATACGCAGTATTTT. Translation gives CASKGRGTSTDTQYF. The chain joins TRBV7-3 to TRBJ2-3; 7 bases line up with TRBD2. CDR1 is SGHTA and CDR2 is FQGTGA in the germline V gene. The V and J ends lost 7 bases and 0 bases, in that order; junction bases with no gene match: 7. CDR3 size: 15 residues.

This rearrangement joins TRBV20-1 to TRBJ2-4, with 7 nucleotides matching TRBD1. Germline V gene data show CDR1 as DFQATT and CDR2 as SNEGSKA (reference sequence). The CDR3 length is 13 residues. V lost 1 base, J lost 13 bases, and 10 bases stayed unmatched. DNA of the CDR3: TGCAGTGCTAGAGTGACAGGGACGTCCCCCCAGTACTTC. It is translated as CSARVTGTSPQYF.

This chain joins TRBV15 and TRBJ2-1; TRBD1 matches 12 bases. CDR1 LNHNV and CDR2 YYDKDF come from the germline V gene (reference sequence). V lost 5 bases and J lost 6; bases outside the gene matches: 11. The CDR3 sequence is 17 residues long. The CDR3 sequence: CATSDSTGQGARNEQFF. In DNA, the CDR3 is TGTGCCACCAGCGATTCGACGGGACAGGGGGCGCGCAATGAGCAGTTCTTC.

The V gene is TRBV4-2, the J gene TRBJ2-7; unclear D gene. Trimming removed 4 bases from V and 0 bases from J, with 16 bases in between. In germline, CDR1 is LGHNA, CDR2 YNFKEQ. CDR3 length equals 16 residues. CDR3 coding DNA: TGTGCCAGCAGCCCAAGTGCTCAGGCTATCTCCTACGAGCAGTACTTC. Protein: CASSPSAQAISYEQYF.

This clonotype was counted ten times or more. The chain joins TRBV7-2 to TRBJ2-7, with 7 bases identical to TRBD1. The CDR3 has 14 residues. Germline values: CDR1 SGHTA, CDR2 FQGNSA. V shed 6 bases, J shed 3 bases, and the junction held 8 bases outside the gene matches. The CDR3 DNA sequence: TGTGCCAGCAGTACAAGGACAGGCTTCTACGAGCAGTACTTC. Its protein is CASSTRTGFYEQYF.

The V and J genes are TRBV4-2 and TRBJ1-4; D may be TRBD1 (6 bases). Germline V gives CDR1 LGHNA, CDR2 YNFKEQ. V lost 0 bases and J lost 6, with 20 bases in between. This CDR3 comprises 18 residues. The DNA of the CDR3 is TGTGCCAGCAGCCAAGATACCTCTCCGAGGGGGACGGATGAAAAACTGTTTTTT. It yields the protein CASSQDTSPRGTDEKLFF.